A single sample is the source of the 23 T cell receptor beta chains below, sequenced in a study of sequential checkpoint blockade in melanoma. Clones were sequenced by immunoSEQ multiplex PCR, and TCRdb holds only the in-frame ones, with some missing. The sample has approximately 15,000 clones, nearly 80% seen once; the top ten hold about 10%. As to treatment: randomized to nivolumab then ipilimumab (arm A) or the reverse (arm B). The sample in question was CD8+ T cells sorted from blood (inferred from file names), obtained from a patient given nivolumab and ipilimumab in sequence. The source of these receptors is a human donor with melanoma.

This chain joins TRBV19 and TRBJ1-6, with TRBD1 identical over 10 bases. The CDR3 contains 16 residues. The trim removed 5 bases at V and 7 bases at J, leaving 8 bases unmatched. Germline V lookup: CDR1 LNHDA, CDR2 SQIVND (reference sequence). The CDR3 is CASSPGQGVRNSPLHF. The CDR3 DNA sequence: TGTGCCAGTAGTCCAGGACAGGGGGTTCGGAATTCACCCCTCCACTTT.

A single count supports this clone. V is TRBV7-9 and J is TRBJ2-1; 14 bases match TRBD2. CDR3 length: 15 residues. J lost 7 bases, V lost 5 bases, and 4 bases had no gene match. Germline CDR1 reads SEHNR; CDR2 reads FQNEAQ (reference sequence). The CDR3 loop is CASSLGTSGSNEQFF. For the CDR3, the DNA is TGTGCCAGCAGCCTCGGGACTAGCGGGAGTAATGAGCAGTTCTTC.

This chain links TRBV5-1 with TRBJ1-1; tentative D call: TRBD1 (6 bases). V was shortened by 4 bases and J by 4 bases, with 11 bases between the two germline ends. The CDR3 covers 13 residues. Per the germline V gene, CDR1 is SGHRS and CDR2 is YFSETQ. The CDR3 DNA is TGCGCCAGCAGCGACCAGGGGCCCACTGAAGCTTTCTTT. Translation gives CASSDQGPTEAFF.

The chain joins TRBV29-1 to TRBJ1-2, with a tentative D call TRBD1 (5 bases). The ends were cut back, 7 bases at V and 6 bases at J, with 15 bases in the middle. The CDR3 loop spans 12 amino acids. Germline V gene sequence: CDR1 SQVTM, CDR2 ANQGSEA. CDR3 loop: CSAVGGGHGYTF. The DNA for the CDR3 is TGCAGCGCCGTCGGGGGGGGACATGGCTACACCTTC.

The rearrangement joins TRBV4-3 to TRBJ2-7; 11 bases line up with TRBD2. The V gene's germline CDR1 is LGHNA and CDR2 YSLEER. V trimming: 0 bases; J trimming: 5 bases; junction bases outside the gene matches: 3. CDR3 size: 15 residues. CDR3 sequence (DNA): TGCGCCAGCAGCCAAGATCCACTAGCGGGAGACGAGCAGTACTTC. Its protein product is CASSQDPLAGDEQYF.

CDR3 sequence (DNA): TGTGCCAGCAGCTTAGCGTACGGGTATAGCAATCAGCCCCAGCATTTT. This translates into CASSLAYGYSNQPQHF. The V gene is TRBV7-8, the J gene TRBJ1-5; D unresolved. The CDR3 extends over 16 amino acids. The ends were cut back, 0 bases at V and 0 bases at J, with 9 bases in the middle. Germline CDR1 reads SGHVS; CDR2 reads FQNEAQ.

The V gene is TRBV9, the J gene TRBJ2-7, with 10 bases identical to TRBD2. Looked up from germline, CDR1 is SGDLS and CDR2 is YYNGEE. Germline trimming cut 0 bases from V and 2 bases from J; bases unmatched to any gene: 5. CDR3 size: 16 residues. The DNA for the CDR3 is TGTGCCAGCAGCGTAGGGGTTAGCGGGGGGCCCTACGAGCAGTACTTC. Translated: CASSVGVSGGPYEQYF. The full variable domain, with the rest looked up from reference TRBV9 and TRBJ2-7, is DSGVTQTPKHLITATGQRVTLRCSPRSGDLSVYWYQQSLDQGLQFLIQYYNGEERAKGNILERFSAQQFPDLHSELNLSSLELGDSALYFCASSVGVSGGPYEQYFGPGTRLTVT.

This sequence joins TRBV5-1 and TRBJ2-7, with a tentative D call TRBD1 (6 bases). CDR1 is SGHRS and CDR2 is YFSETQ in the germline V gene. This CDR3 is 12 amino acids long. Trimming cost V 1 base and J 7 bases, with 9 bases left between them. The CDR3 spells CASSLYGQEQYF. DNA for the CDR3: TGCGCCAGCAGCTTGTACGGACAGGAGCAGTACTTC.

This chain connects TRBV1 to TRBJ2-7; the table's D gene call, TRBD2, was not cross checked with the DNA. TRBV1 is an annotated pseudogene. The CDR3 consists of 18 residues. CDR3 protein: CTSSQVPRLAGKRYEQYF. CDR3 sequence (DNA): TGCACCAGCAGCCAAGTCCCCCGACTAGCGGGGAAACGCTACGAGCAGTACTTC.

V usage is TRBV19 and J usage is TRBJ1-1; weak D call: TRBD1 (5 bases). CDR3 size: 15 residues. Trimming left V 3 bases short and J 3 bases short, with 14 bases between. The germline V gene encodes CDR1 LNHDA and CDR2 SQIVND (reference sequence). This chain's CDR3 is CASSILSRADTEAFF. CDR3 nucleotide sequence: TGTGCCAGTAGTATTCTTTCCAGGGCGGACACTGAAGCTTTCTTT.

The rearrangement uses TRBV28 and TRBJ1-2; 7 bases fit TRBD1. This CDR3 contains 13 residues. The germline gives CDR1 MDHEN, CDR2 SYDVKM. V dropped 6 bases and J dropped 2; count of bases not matched to a gene: 3. The CDR3: CASSQTGNYGYTF. CDR3 nucleotide sequence: TGTGCCAGCAGCCAGACAGGGAACTATGGCTACACCTTC.

The chain combines TRBV28 with TRBJ2-3; D possibly corresponds to TRBD1 (6 bases). The CDR3 sequence is 17 residues long. With 5 bases removed from V and 0 bases from J, the gap between germline ends came to 18 bases. From germline, CDR1 is MDHEN and CDR2 SYDVKM. The CDR3 DNA follows: TGTGCCAGCAGTCTCCCTTCGAGGGGGTCTAGCACAGATACGCAGTATTTT. This codes for CASSLPSRGSSTDTQYF.

The chain links TRBV19 to TRBJ1-2; D is unresolved. This CDR3 contains 12 residues. The V gene lost 7 bases and the J gene lost 5 bases, with 11 bases spanning the gap. CDR1 and CDR2 (germline): LNHDA, SQIVND (reference sequence). The CDR3 coding sequence is TGTGCCAGTATGGCGGGAAAGTATGGCTACACCTTC. It translates to CASMAGKYGYTF.

V and J are TRBV6-1 and TRBJ2-7; 9 bases fit TRBD1. J was trimmed by 5 bases and V by 4 bases; bases with no gene match: 6. CDR3 length: 14 amino acids. The V gene's germline CDR1 is MNHNS and CDR2 SASEGT. The CDR3 sequence: CASSAADRGNEQYF. Here the CDR3 DNA reads TGTGCCAGCAGTGCCGCGGACAGGGGTAACGAGCAGTACTTC.

A single count supports this clone. Being one base from a much bigger clone, this may be a read error. The chain uses TRBV11-2 and TRBJ1-1; the match to TRBD1 covers 8 bases. J was trimmed by 0 bases and V by 5 bases; bases with no gene match: 2. Germline CDR1 and CDR2: SGHAT and FQNNGV. The CDR3 is 14 amino acids. The DNA for the CDR3 is TGTGCCAGCAGCCCGGGACAGGTGAACACTGAAGCTTTCTTT. As protein: CASSPGQVNTEAFF.

The gene calls are TRBV5-4 and TRBJ1-2; the match to TRBD1 covers 9 bases. V lost 1 base, J lost 5 bases, and 6 bases stayed unmatched. Germline CDR1 and CDR2: SGHNT and YYREEE (reference sequence). The CDR3 spans 15 residues. This CDR3 is CASSLRWDRVYGYTF. CDR3 coding DNA: TGTGCCAGCAGCTTGAGATGGGACAGGGTATATGGCTACACCTTC. Based on the CDR3 plus reference TRBV5-4 and TRBJ1-2, the full variable domain is ETGVTQSPTHLIKTRGQQVTLRCSSQSGHNTVSWYQQALGQGPQFIFQYYREEENGRGNFPPRFSGLQFPNYSSELNVNALELDDSALYLCASSLRWDRVYGYTFGSGTRLTVV.

This clone was found a few times. The gene calls are TRBV5-8 and TRBJ2-7; no definite D call. Looked up from germline, CDR1 is SGHTS and CDR2 is YDEGEE. Trimming stripped 0 bases from V and 3 bases from J, with 19 bases between. The CDR3 is 17 amino acids. The CDR3 DNA reads TGTGCCAGCAGCTTGGGTCAGGCTAAAGGCTTAATCTACGAGCAGTACTTC. Translating gives CASSLGQAKGLIYEQYF.

The V gene is TRBV4-2, the J gene TRBJ2-7, with D perhaps matching TRBD2 (7 bases). Trimming took off 0 bases at V and 1 base at J, with 13 bases between the two ends. The CDR3 length is 16 residues. CDR1 and CDR2 (germline): LGHNA, YNFKEQ. The CDR3 loop reads CASSQEMAGASYEQYF. DNA of the CDR3: TGTGCCAGCAGCCAAGAGATGGCGGGGGCTTCCTACGAGCAGTACTTC.

The rearrangement uses TRBV29-1 and TRBJ2-3; 7 bases are shared with TRBD1. Trimming cost V 4 bases and J 1 base; bases outside gene matches: 8. This CDR3 contains 15 residues. Germline assignment: CDR1 SQVTM and CDR2 ANQGSEA. CDR3 sequence (DNA): TGCAGCGTTGCACCCCAGGGGGATGGCACAGATACGCAGTATTTT. Protein product: CSVAPQGDGTDTQYF.

The chain employs TRBV9 and TRBJ2-7, with D perhaps matching TRBD2 (6 bases). This CDR3 comprises 13 residues. V lost 3 bases and J 2 bases, leaving 9 bases between the germline ends. Germline V gene sequence: CDR1 SGDLS, CDR2 YYNGEE. The DNA of the CDR3 is TGTGCCAGCAGCGCTGGACTACCCTACGAGCAGTACTTC. Translated: CASSAGLPYEQYF.

The V and J genes are TRBV6-5 and TRBJ1-1, with 7 bases identical to TRBD1. The V segment lost 4 bases and the J segment 14 bases; nucleotides outside the gene matches: 7. CDR3 length: 11 residues. Germline lookup yields CDR1 MNHEY and CDR2 SVGAGI. The CDR3 loop reads CASSSSRDSFF. CDR3 coding DNA: TGTGCCAGCAGTTCCTCCCGGGACAGCTTCTTT.

The chain combines TRBV18 with TRBJ2-7; 11 nucleotides align to TRBD2. The CDR3 length is 16 residues. Trimming cost V 2 bases and J 1 base; bases outside gene matches: 4. Germline V gene lookup returns CDR1 KGHSH and CDR2 LQKENI. The CDR3 is CASSPGASGGSYEQYF. As DNA, the CDR3 is TGTGCCAGCTCACCAGGGGCTAGCGGGGGGTCCTACGAGCAGTACTTC.

V and J are TRBV29-1 and TRBJ1-1, with D maybe TRBD1 (6 bases). V lost 0 bases and J lost 9, with 11 bases in between. The CDR3 runs to 12 residues. The germline CDR1 and CDR2 sequences are SQVTM and ANQGSEA. CDR3 amino acids: CSVEDLRGQAFF. In nucleotides, the CDR3 is TGCAGCGTTGAAGATCTCAGGGGACAAGCTTTCTTT.